One sample yielded the 13 T cell receptor beta chains listed below, sequenced in a study of T cell clusters in autoimmune cytopenias. One tube held mixed TRB-A and TRB-B primer pools for touch-down PCR. TCRdb re-called the multiplex PCR reads; one entry per CDR3 protein, DNA not given. The sample data list approximately 3,100 distinct CDR3 sequences. Some 38,000 genome equivalents of blood DNA were amplified for TRB. The sequencing input was peripheral blood. The receptors were sampled from a human donor with an autoimmune cytopenia or autoimmune hepatitis (not recorded which).

The J gene is TRBJ1-2, the V gene TRBV5-6. Germline V gene lookup returns CDR1 SGHDT and CDR2 YYEEEE. The CDR3 runs to 14 residues. The CDR3 reads CASSLGEGVYGYTF.

By frequency, this clonotype is medium-sized. V gene TRBV24-1 combines with J gene TRBJ2-1; TCRdb outputs TRBD2, but without DNA this stays unchecked. The CDR3 consists of 13 residues. Germline V lookup: CDR1 KGHDR, CDR2 SFDVKD. CDR3 sequence reads: CATSDLGLNEQFF.

In terms of frequency, this clonotype is medium-sized. The chain employs TRBV6-2 or TRBV6-3 and TRBJ2-7; TCRdb returns TRBD2, unconfirmable since there is no DNA. The CDR3 is 18 amino acids. CDR1 and CDR2 (germline): MNHEY, SVGEGT. This CDR3 reads CASSYALAGGPGTHEQYF.

In terms of frequency, this clonotype is medium-sized. The chain joins TRBV4-3 to TRBJ2-1; there is no DNA to check the TCRdb D call of TRBD1. This CDR3 has 16 residues. Germline V lookup: CDR1 LGHNA, CDR2 YSLEER. The CDR3: CASSQDDLPGYNEQFF.

In terms of frequency, this clonotype is medium-sized. The chain recombines TRBV10-3 with TRBJ2-5; TCRdb gives TRBD1 as the D gene, but with no DNA this cannot be confirmed. Germline V gene lookup returns CDR1 ENHRY and CDR2 SYGVKD. The CDR3 consists of 13 residues. CDR3 protein: CAISERGVETQYF.

CDR3 loop: CASSEEYGEKLFF. The genes are TRBV6-1 and TRBJ1-4. This CDR3 contains 13 residues. CDR1 and CDR2 from the germline V gene are MNHNS and SASEGT.

The V and J genes are TRBV27 and TRBJ2-2; TCRdb's assignment of TRBD2 cannot be checked, as there is no DNA. CDR3 length: 16 residues. The germline gives CDR1 MNHEY, CDR2 SMNVEV (reference sequence). The CDR3 protein is CASSFSGREGTGELFF.

This clonotype is classed as medium-sized by frequency. The chain is built from TRBV18 and TRBJ2-6. Germline V CDR1 and CDR2: KGHSH, LQKENI. The CDR3 contains 14 residues. The CDR3 sequence: CASSPASGANVLTF.

J is TRBJ1-3 and V is TRBV5-6. This CDR3 spans 16 amino acids. Germline V gene sequence: CDR1 SGHDT, CDR2 YYEEEE. The CDR3 protein is CASSLYTQTSGNTIYF.

The J gene is TRBJ2-5, the V gene TRBV20-1. The length of the CDR3 is 12 residues. The germline V gene has CDR1 DFQATT and CDR2 SNEGSKA (reference sequence). The chain's CDR3 is CSARVQTETQYF.

This clonotype shows up as medium-sized (0.01 to 0.1%) by frequency. The chain joins TRBV6-5 to TRBJ1-6. Per germline, CDR1 MNHEY and CDR2 SVGAGI. The CDR3 is 13 residues long. CDR3: CASSPREWSPLHF.

This clonotype is identified as medium-sized from frequency. The rearrangement joins TRBV19 to TRBJ2-1; TCRdb returns TRBD1, unconfirmable since there is no DNA. The CDR3 totals 15 residues. Germline loops: CDR1 LNHDA, CDR2 SQIVND (reference sequence). CDR3 sequence: CASSLLGGLFNEQFF.

This clonotype ranks as large in terms of frequency. The chain joins TRBV29-1 to TRBJ2-7; TCRdb indicates TRBD1, and absent DNA this call remains unverified. Germline CDR1 is SQVTM and CDR2 is ANQGSEA. The CDR3 consists of 14 residues. This CDR3 reads CSVAGRAGGDEQYF.